This T cell receptor (beta chain) was captured in a study of monozygotic twins with inflammatory bowel disease. Findings of the study overall: Discordant twins showed the same repertoire similarity as concordant twins, possibly from limited power.

This CDR3 is 13 amino acids long. Germline-derived CDR1 and CDR2 are KGHSH and LQKENI. TCRdb reanalyzed the 5' RACE reads, giving one entry per CDR3 protein sequence and no DNA. The table gives around 450,000 distinct CDR3 sequences; the top ten clones make up about 2.2% of it. A word on this clonotype: What it binds is unknown.

The clonotype comes from a human donor with ulcerative colitis or Crohn's disease, or a healthy co-twin of an affected twin (not recorded which). The V call is TRBV18, the J call TRBJ2-7; TCRdb reports TRBD2, a call that lacks DNA to check it against. The sequenced sample was blood. CDR3 region: CASSLSEGYEQYF.